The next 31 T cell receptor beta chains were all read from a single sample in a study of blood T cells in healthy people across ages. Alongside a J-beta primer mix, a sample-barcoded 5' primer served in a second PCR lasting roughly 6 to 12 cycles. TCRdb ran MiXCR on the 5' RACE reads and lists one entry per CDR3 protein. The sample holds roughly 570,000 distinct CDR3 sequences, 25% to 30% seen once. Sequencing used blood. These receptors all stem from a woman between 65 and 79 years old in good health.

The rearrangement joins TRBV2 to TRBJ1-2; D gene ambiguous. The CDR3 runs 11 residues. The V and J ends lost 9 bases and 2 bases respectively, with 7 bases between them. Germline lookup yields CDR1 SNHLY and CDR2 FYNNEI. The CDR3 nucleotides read TGTGCCAGTGCAGAGAACTATGGCTACACCTTC. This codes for CASAENYGYTF. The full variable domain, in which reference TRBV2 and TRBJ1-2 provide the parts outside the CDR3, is EPEVTQTPSHQVTQMGQEVILRCVPISNHLYFYWYRQILGQKVEFLVSFYNNEISEKSEIFDDQFSVERPDGSNFTLKIRSTKLEDSAMYFCASAENYGYTFGSGTRLTVV.

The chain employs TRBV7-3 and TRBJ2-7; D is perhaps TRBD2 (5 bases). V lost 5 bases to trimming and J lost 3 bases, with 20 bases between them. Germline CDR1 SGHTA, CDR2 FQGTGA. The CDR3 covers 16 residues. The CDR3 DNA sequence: TGTGCCAGCAGCAGATCGTCGGGAACAATCTTCTACGAGCAGTACTTC. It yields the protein CASSRSSGTIFYEQYF.

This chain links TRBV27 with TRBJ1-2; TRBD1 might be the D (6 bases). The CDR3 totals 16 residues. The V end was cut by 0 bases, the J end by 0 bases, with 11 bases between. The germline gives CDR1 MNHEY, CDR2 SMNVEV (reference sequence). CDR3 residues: CASSLSRGTSNYGYTF. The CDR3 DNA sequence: TGTGCCAGCAGTTTATCCAGGGGCACCTCTAACTATGGCTACACCTTC.

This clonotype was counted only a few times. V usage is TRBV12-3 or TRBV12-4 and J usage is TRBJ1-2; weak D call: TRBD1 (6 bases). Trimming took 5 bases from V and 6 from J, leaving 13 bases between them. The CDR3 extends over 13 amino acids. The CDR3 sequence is CASSRQVGDGYTF. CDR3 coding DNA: TGTGCCAGCAGTCGACAGGTTGGGGATGGCTACACCTTC.

The CDR3 region is CASSTGTAQQPRHF. The CDR3 DNA is TGTGCCAGCAGCACCGGGACAGCCCAACAGCCCCGGCATTTT. The chain employs TRBV21-1 and TRBJ1-5; the table's D call of TRBD1 was not tested on the DNA. TRBV21-1 is a listed pseudogene. The CDR3 extends over 14 amino acids.

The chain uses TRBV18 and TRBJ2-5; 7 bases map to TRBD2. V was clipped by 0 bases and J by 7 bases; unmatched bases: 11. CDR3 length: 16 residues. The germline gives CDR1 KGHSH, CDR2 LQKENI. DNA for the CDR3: TGTGCCAGCTCACCACCGAGCGAGCGGGGTTCCGGGACCCAGTACTTC. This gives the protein CASSPPSERGSGTQYF.

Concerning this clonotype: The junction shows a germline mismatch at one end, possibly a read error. In DNA, the CDR3 is TGCGCCAGCGGCCAGGGGCGGAGGAGTTCATCCTCAGAGACCCAGTACTTC. Translated, it gives CASGQGRRSSSSETQYF. The V call is TRBV4-3, the J call TRBJ2-5; perhaps TRBD1 as D (6 bases). Germline CDR1 LGHNA, CDR2 YSLEER. The CDR3 runs to 17 residues.

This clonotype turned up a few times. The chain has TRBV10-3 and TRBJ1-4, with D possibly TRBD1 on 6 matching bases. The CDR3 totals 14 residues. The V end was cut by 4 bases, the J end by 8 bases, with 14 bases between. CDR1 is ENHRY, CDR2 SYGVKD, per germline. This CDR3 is CAISGGQLGEKLFF. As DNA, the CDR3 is TGTGCCATCAGTGGTGGACAGCTAGGGGAAAAACTGTTTTTT.

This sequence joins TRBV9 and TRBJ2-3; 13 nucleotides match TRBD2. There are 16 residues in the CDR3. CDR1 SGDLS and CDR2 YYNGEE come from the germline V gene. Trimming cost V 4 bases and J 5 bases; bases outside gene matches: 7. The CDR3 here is CASSLGLAGAGDTQYF. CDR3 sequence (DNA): TGTGCCAGCAGCTTAGGACTAGCGGGGGCAGGAGATACGCAGTATTTT.

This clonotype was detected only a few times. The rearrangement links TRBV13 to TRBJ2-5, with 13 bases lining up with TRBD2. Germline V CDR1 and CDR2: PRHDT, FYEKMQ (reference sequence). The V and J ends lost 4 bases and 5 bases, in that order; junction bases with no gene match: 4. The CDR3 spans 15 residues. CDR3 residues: CASSSKTSGGETQYF. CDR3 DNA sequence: TGTGCCAGCAGCTCGAAGACTAGCGGGGGGGAGACCCAGTACTTC.

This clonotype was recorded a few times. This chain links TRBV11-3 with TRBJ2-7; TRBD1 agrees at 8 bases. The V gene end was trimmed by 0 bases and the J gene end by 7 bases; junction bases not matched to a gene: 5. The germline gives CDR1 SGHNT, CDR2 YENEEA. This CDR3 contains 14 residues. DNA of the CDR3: TGTGCCAGCAGCTTAGAGGGCAGGGGGCGAGAGCAGTACTTC. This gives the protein CASSLEGRGREQYF.

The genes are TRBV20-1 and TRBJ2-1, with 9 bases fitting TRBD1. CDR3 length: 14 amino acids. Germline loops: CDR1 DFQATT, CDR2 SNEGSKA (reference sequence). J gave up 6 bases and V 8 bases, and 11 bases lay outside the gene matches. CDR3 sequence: CSPHRDRVGNEQFF. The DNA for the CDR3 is TGCAGTCCACACCGGGACAGGGTCGGCAATGAGCAGTTCTTC.

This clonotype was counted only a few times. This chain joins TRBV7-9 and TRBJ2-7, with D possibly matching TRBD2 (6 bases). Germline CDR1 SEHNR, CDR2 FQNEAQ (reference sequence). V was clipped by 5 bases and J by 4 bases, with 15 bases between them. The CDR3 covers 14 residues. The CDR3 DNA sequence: TGTGCCAGCAGCCCGACGGAGGGGCGGTACGAGCAGTACTTC. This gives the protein CASSPTEGRYEQYF. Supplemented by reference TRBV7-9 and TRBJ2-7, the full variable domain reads DTGVSQNPRHKITKRGQNVTFRCDPISEHNRLYWYRQTLGQGPEFLTYFQNEAQLEKSRLLSDRFSAERPKGSFSTLEIQRTEQGDSAMYLCASSPTEGRYEQYFGPGTRLTVT.

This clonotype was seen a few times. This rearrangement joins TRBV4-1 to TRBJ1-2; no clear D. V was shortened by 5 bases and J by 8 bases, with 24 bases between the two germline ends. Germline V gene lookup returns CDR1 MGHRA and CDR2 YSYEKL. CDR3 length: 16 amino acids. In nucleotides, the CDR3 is TGCGCCAGCAGCGAATGGGCGAGGGAAGTAGCGCGCGGCTACACCTTC. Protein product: CASSEWAREVARGYTF.

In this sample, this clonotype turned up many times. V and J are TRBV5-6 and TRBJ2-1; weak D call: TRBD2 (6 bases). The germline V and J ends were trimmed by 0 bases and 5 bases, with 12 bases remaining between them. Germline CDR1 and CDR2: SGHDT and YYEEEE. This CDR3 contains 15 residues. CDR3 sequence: CASSLGAGRNNEQFF. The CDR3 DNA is TGTGCCAGCAGCTTGGGCGCGGGACGGAACAATGAGCAGTTCTTC.

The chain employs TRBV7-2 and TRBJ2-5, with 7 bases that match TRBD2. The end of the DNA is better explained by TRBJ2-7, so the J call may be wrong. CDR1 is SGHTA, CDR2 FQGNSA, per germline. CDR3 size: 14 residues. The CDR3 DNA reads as TGTGCCAGCAGCTTAACTAGCGTAACCTACGAGCAGTACTTC. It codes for CASSLTSVTYEQYF.

The CDR3 reads CASSLGWGQGAREQYF. Written as DNA, the CDR3 is TGTGCCAGCAGCTTAGGATGGGGTCAGGGGGCGAGGGAGCAGTACTTC. The chain combines TRBV11-2 with TRBJ2-7; 8 bases line up with TRBD1. The J segment lost 7 bases and the V segment lost 1 base, leaving 12 bases of the junction unmatched. This CDR3 is built from 16 residues. Germline V gene sequence: CDR1 SGHAT, CDR2 FQNNGV.

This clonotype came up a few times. This chain's CDR3 is CSAEMSQRETQYF. The CDR3 bases are TGCAGTGCTGAGATGTCACAGAGGGAGACCCAGTACTTC. V and J are TRBV20-1 and TRBJ2-5; D not resolved. The V end lost 5 bases, the J end lost 5 bases, and 15 bases lay between the germline ends. Germline V gene data show CDR1 as DFQATT and CDR2 as SNEGSKA (reference sequence). This CDR3 spans 13 amino acids.

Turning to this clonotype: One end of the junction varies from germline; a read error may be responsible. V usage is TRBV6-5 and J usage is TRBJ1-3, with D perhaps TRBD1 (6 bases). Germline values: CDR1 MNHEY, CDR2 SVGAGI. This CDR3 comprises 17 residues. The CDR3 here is CASSYVGGVSSGNTIYF. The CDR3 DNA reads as TGCGCCAGCAGTTATGTAGGGGGAGTGAGCTCTGGAAACACCATATATTTT.

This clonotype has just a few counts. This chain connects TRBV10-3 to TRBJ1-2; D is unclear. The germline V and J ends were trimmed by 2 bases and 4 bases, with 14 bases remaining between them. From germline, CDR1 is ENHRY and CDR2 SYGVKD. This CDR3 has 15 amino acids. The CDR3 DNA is TGTGCCATCAGTGAGCAGGAGGCGGGTGGCTATGGCTACACCTTC. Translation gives CAISEQEAGGYGYTF.

CDR3 in DNA: TGTGCCAGCAGCTTAAAGGCCTCTTTTTCTAAAAGATACAATGAGCAGTTCTTC. This encodes CASSLKASFSKRYNEQFF. The rearrangement links TRBV11-1 to TRBJ2-5; D not certain. The end of the DNA is better explained by TRBJ2-1, so the J call may be wrong. Looked up from germline, CDR1 is SGHAT and CDR2 is FQDESV (reference sequence). CDR3 length: 18 amino acids.

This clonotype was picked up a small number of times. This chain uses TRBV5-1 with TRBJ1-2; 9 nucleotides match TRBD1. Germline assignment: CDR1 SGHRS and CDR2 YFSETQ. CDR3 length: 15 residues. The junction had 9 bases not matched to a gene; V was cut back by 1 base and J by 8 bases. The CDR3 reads CASSLSGTGLVGYTF. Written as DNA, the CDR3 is TGCGCCAGCAGCTTGTCTGGGACAGGGCTGGTCGGCTACACCTTC.

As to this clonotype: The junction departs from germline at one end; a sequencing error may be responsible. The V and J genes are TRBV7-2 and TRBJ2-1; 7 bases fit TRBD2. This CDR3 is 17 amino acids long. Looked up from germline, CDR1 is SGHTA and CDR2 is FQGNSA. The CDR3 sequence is CASTLVGTGGRYNEQFF. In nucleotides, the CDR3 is TGTGCCAGCACCTTAGTCGGGACGGGAGGACGATACAATGAGCAGTTCTTC. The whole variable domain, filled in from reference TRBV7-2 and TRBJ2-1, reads GAGVSQSPSNKVTEKGKDVELRCDPISGHTALYWYRQSLGQGLEFLIYFQGNSAPDKSGLPSDRFSAERTGGSVSTLTIQRTQQEDSAVYLCASTLVGTGGRYNEQFFGPGTRLTVL.

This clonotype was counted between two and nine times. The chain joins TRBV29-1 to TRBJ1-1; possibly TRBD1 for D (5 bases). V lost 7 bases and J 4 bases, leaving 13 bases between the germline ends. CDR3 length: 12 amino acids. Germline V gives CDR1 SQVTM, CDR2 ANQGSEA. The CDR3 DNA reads TGCAGCGCCTGGGACGGGGTCACTGAAGCTTTCTTT. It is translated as CSAWDGVTEAFF.

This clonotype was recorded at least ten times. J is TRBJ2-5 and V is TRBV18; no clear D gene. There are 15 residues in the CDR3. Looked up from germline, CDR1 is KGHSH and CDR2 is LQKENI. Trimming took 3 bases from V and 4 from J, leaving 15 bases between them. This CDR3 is CASSPFPGRGETQYF. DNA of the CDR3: TGTGCCAGCTCACCCTTCCCTGGACGAGGAGAGACCCAGTACTTC.

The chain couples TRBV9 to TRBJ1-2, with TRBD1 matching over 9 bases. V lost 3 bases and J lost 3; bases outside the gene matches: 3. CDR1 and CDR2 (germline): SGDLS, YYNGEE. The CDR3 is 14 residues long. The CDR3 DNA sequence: TGTGCCAGCAGCGCGGGACAGGGCGACTATGGCTACACCTTC. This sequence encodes CASSAGQGDYGYTF.

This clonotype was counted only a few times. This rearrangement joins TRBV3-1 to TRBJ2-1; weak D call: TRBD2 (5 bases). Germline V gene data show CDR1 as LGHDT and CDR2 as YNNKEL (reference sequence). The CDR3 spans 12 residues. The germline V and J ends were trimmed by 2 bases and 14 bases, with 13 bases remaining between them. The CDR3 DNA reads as TGTGCCAGCAGCCAATACGGCCGGGGAGAGTTCTTC. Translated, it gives CASSQYGRGEFF.

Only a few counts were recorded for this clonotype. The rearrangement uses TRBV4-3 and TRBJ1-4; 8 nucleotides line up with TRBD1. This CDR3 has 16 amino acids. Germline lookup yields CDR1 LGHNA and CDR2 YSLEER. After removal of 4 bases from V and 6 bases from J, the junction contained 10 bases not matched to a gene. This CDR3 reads CASSLSTGGGDEKLFF. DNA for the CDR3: TGCGCCAGCAGCCTCTCTACAGGGGGGGGGGATGAAAAACTGTTTTTT.

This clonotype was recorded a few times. CDR3 nucleotide sequence: TGTGCCAGCAGCCCATCTGGGGGGGGCAGTGAAGCTTTCTTT. Amino acid sequence: CASSPSGGGSEAFF. V usage is TRBV6-6 and J usage is TRBJ1-1; D may be TRBD1 (6 bases). V was trimmed by 6 bases and J by 7 bases, leaving 18 bases between them. Germline V lookup: CDR1 MNHNY, CDR2 SVGAGI (reference sequence). This CDR3 has 14 residues.

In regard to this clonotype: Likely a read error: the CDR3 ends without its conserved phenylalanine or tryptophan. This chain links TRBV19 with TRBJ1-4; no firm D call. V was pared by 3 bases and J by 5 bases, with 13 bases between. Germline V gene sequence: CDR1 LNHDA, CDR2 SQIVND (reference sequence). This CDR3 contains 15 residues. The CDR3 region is CASSIYGPFNEKLFV. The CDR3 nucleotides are TGTGCCAGTAGTATCTACGGACCCTTCAATGAAAAACTGTTTGTT.

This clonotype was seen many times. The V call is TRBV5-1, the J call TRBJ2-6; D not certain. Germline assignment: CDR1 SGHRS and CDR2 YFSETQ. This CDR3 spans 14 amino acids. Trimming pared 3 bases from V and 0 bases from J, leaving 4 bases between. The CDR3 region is CASSSISGANVLTF. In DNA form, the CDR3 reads TGCGCCAGCAGCTCGATCTCTGGGGCCAACGTCCTGACTTTC.